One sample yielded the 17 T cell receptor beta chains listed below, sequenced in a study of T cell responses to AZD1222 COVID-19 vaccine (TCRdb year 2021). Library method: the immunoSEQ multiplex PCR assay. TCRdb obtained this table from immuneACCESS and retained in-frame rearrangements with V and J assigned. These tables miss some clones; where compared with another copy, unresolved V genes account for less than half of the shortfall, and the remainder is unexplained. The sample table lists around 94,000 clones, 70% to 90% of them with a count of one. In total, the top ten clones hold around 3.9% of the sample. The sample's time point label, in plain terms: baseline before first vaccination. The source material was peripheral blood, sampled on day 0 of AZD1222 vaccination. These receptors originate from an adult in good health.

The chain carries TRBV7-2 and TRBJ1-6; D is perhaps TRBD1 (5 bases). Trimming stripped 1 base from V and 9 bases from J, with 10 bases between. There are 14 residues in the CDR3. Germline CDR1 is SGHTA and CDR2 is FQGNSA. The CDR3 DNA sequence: TGTGCCAGCAGCTTAGGTCAGGGCAGTTCACCCCTCCACTTT. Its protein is CASSLGQGSSPLHF.

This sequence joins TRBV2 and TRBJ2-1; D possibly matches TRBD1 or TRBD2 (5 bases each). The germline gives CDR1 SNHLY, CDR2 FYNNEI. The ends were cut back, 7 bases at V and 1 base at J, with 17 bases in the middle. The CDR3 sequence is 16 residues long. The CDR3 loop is CASTGPGVGSYNEQFF. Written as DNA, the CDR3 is TGTGCCAGCACGGGACCCGGCGTGGGGTCCTACAATGAGCAGTTCTTC.

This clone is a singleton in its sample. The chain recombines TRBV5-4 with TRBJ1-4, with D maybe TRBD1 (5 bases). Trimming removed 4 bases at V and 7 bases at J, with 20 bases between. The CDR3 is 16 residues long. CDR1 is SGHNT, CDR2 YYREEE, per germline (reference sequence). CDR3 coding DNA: TGTGCCAGCAGCCCACAGGTCGGGGGGAGTTCTGAAAAACTGTTTTTT. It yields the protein CASSPQVGGSSEKLFF.

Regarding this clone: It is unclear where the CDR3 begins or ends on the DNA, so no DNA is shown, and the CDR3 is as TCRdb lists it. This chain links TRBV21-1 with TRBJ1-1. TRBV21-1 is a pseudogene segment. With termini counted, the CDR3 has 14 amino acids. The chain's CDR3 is CATINWGGGTEAFF.

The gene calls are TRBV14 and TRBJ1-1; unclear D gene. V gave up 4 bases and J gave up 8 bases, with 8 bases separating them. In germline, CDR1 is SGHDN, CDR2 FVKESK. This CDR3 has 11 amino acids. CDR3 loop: CASSPWVEAFF. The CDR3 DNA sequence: TGTGCCAGCAGCCCATGGGTCGAAGCTTTCTTT. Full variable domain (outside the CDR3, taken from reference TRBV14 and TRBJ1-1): EAGVTQFPSHSVIEKGQTVTLRCDPISGHDNLYWYRRVMGKEIKFLLHFVKESKQDESGMPNNRFLAERTGGTYSTLKVQPAELEDSGVYFCASSPWVEAFFGQGTRLTVV.

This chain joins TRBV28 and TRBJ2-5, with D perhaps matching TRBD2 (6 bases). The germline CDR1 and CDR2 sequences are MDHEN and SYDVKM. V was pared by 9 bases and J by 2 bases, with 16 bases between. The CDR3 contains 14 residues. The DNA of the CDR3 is TGTGCCAGTTGCCCCGGAGGGACTCAAGAGACCCAGTACTTC. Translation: CASCPGGTQETQYF.

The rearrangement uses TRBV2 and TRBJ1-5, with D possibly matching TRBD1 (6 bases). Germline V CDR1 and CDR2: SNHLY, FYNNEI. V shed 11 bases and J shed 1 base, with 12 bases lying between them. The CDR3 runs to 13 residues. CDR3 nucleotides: TGTGCCGGTAGACAGGAAAGCAATCAGCCCCAGCATTTT. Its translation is CAGRQESNQPQHF.

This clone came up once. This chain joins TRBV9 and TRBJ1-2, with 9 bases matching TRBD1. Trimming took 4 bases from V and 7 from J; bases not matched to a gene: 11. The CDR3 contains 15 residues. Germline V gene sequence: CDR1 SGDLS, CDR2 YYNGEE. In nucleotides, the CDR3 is TGTGCCAGCAGCAAGCAGGGGACAGGGTTCTCTGGCTACACCTTC. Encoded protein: CASSKQGTGFSGYTF.

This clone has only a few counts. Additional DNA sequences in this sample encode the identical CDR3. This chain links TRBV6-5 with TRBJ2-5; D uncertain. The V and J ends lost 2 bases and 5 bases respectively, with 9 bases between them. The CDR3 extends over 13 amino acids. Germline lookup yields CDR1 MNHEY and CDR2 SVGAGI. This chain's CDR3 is CASSYGNGETQYF. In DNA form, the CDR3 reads TGTGCCAGCAGTTACGGGAACGGGGAGACCCAGTACTTC.

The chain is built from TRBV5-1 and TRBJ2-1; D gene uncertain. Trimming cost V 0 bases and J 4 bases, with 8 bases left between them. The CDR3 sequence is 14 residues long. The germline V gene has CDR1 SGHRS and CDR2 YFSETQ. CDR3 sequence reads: CASSLASYYNEQFF. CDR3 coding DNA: TGCGCCAGCAGCTTGGCCTCCTATTACAATGAGCAGTTCTTC. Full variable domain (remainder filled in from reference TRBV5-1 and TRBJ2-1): KAGVTQTPRYLIKTRGQQVTLSCSPISGHRSVSWYQQTPGQGLQFLFEYFSETQRNKGNFPGRFSGRQFSNSRSEMNVSTLELGDSALYLCASSLASYYNEQFFGPGTRLTVL.

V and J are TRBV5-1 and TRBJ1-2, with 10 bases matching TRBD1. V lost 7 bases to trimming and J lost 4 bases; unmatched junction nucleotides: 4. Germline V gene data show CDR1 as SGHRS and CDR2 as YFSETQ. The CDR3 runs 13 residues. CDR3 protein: CASGQGDGYGYTF. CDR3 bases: TGCGCCAGCGGACAGGGGGATGGCTATGGCTACACCTTC. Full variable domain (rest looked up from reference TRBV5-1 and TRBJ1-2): KAGVTQTPRYLIKTRGQQVTLSCSPISGHRSVSWYQQTPGQGLQFLFEYFSETQRNKGNFPGRFSGRQFSNSRSEMNVSTLELGDSALYLCASGQGDGYGYTFGSGTRLTVV.

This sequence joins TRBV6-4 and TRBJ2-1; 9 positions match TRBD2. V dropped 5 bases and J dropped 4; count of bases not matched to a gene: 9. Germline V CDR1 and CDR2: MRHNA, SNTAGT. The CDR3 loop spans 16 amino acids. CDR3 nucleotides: TGTGCCAGCAGTACCGCCCGCGGGGGGGTTTACAATGAGCAGTTCTTC. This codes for CASSTARGGVYNEQFF.

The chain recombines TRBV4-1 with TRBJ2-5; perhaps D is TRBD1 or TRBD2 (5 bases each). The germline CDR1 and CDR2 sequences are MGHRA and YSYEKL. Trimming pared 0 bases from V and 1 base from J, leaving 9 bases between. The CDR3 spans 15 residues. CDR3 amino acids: CASSQDPGPQETQYF. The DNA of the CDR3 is TGCGCCAGCAGCCAAGACCCGGGACCCCAAGAGACCCAGTACTTC.

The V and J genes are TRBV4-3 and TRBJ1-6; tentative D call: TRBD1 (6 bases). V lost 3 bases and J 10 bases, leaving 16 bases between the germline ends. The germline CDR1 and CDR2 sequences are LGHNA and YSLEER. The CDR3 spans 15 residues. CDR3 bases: TGCGCCAGCAGCCAGTATACAGGGTCCCAATCACCCCTCCACTTT. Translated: CASSQYTGSQSPLHF.

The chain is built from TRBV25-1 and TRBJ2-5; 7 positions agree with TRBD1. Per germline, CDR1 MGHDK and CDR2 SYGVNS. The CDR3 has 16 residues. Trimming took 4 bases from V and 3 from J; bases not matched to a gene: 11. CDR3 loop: CASSVPRQQGKETQYF. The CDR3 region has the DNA TGTGCCAGCAGTGTCCCCCGTCAACAGGGGAAAGAGACCCAGTACTTC.

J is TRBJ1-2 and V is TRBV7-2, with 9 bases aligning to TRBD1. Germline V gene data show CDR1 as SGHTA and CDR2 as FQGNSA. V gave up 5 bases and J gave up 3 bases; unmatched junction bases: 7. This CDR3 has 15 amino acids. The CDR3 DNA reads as TGTGCCAGCAGCAGCCTTACAGGGGGCGACTATGGCTACACCTTC. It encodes CASSSLTGGDYGYTF. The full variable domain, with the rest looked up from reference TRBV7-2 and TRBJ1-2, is GAGVSQSPSNKVTEKGKDVELRCDPISGHTALYWYRQSLGQGLEFLIYFQGNSAPDKSGLPSDRFSAERTGGSVSTLTIQRTQQEDSAVYLCASSSLTGGDYGYTFGSGTRLTVV.

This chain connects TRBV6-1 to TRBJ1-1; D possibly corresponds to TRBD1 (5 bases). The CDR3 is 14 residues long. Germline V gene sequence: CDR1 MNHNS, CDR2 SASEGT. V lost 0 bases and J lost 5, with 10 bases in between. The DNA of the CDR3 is TGTGCCAGCAGTGAAGCAGGGGCGCAGACTGAAGCTTTCTTT. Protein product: CASSEAGAQTEAFF.